These 21 T cell receptor beta chains were all obtained from the same sample, sequenced in a study of shared clonotypes between healthy human individuals. The method was immunoSEQ multiplex PCR; TCRdb's version includes in-frame clones alone and lacks a portion of them. The sample lists roughly 1.5 million clones; 98% were seen once. The sequenced sample consisted of naive CD4+ T cells sorted from blood. The subset is: CD45RA+ positively selected. The source of these receptors is a man aged 25 to 40 in good health.

The chain has TRBV29-1 and TRBJ2-2; D unclear. Trimming pared 5 bases from V and 2 bases from J, leaving 9 bases between. CDR3 length equals 13 residues. CDR1 SQVTM and CDR2 ANQGSEA come from the germline V gene. The CDR3 region is CSVRQSNTGELFF. The CDR3, as DNA: TGCAGCGTTCGGCAGTCCAACACCGGGGAGCTGTTTTTT.

Worth noting for this clone: Other DNA sequences in the sample encode the same CDR3. The V and J genes are TRBV6-1 and TRBJ1-5; TRBD1 aligns across 9 bases. The CDR3 runs to 14 residues. The germline CDR1 and CDR2 sequences are MNHNS and SASEGT. V lost 7 bases to trimming and J lost 5 bases; unmatched junction nucleotides: 6. The CDR3 is CASTGQGLDQPQHF. In DNA form, the CDR3 reads TGTGCCAGCACGGGACAGGGTTTAGATCAGCCCCAGCATTTT.

The chain has TRBV7-9 and TRBJ2-1; 9 positions agree with TRBD2. Germline V gene sequence: CDR1 SEHNR, CDR2 FQNEAQ (reference sequence). The V segment lost 1 base and the J segment 1 base; nucleotides outside the gene matches: 8. CDR3 size: 18 residues. CDR3 residues: CASSLEGREGRSYNEQFF. The DNA of the CDR3 is TGTGCCAGCAGCTTAGAAGGGCGGGAGGGCCGGTCCTACAATGAGCAGTTCTTC.

The chain couples TRBV6-5 to TRBJ2-7, with 15 bases fitting TRBD2. J was trimmed by 6 bases and V by 6 bases; bases with no gene match: 3. CDR3 length: 14 amino acids. Germline CDR1 is MNHEY and CDR2 is SVGAGI. CDR3 sequence: CASRGLAGGSEQYF. CDR3 nucleotides: TGTGCCAGCAGGGGACTAGCGGGAGGTAGCGAGCAGTACTTC.

Details on this clone: Additional DNA sequences in this sample encode the identical CDR3. The chain couples TRBV19 to TRBJ2-3; D is ambiguous. The CDR3 sequence is 13 residues long. CDR1 LNHDA and CDR2 SQIVND come from the germline V gene (reference sequence). Trimming left V 3 bases short and J 1 base short, with 5 bases between. This CDR3 is CASSIRGTDTQYF. CDR3 in DNA: TGTGCCAGTAGTATTAGGGGCACAGATACGCAGTATTTT. The whole variable domain, filled in from reference TRBV19 and TRBJ2-3, reads DGGITQSPKYLFRKEGQNVTLSCEQNLNHDAMYWYRQDPGQGLRLIYYSQIVNDFQKGDIAEGYSVSREKKESFPLTVTSAQKNPTAFYLCASSIRGTDTQYFGPGTRLTVL.

V and J are TRBV7-9 and TRBJ2-7, with 14 bases identical to TRBD2. Germline assignment: CDR1 SEHNR and CDR2 FQNEAQ (reference sequence). The CDR3 totals 19 residues. V was pared by 5 bases and J by 4 bases, with 16 bases of the junction left unmatched. CDR3 coding DNA: TGTGCCAGCAGCAAACCCGGGGGGACTAGCGGGAGCTACGTGTACGAGCAGTACTTC. This codes for CASSKPGGTSGSYVYEQYF.

This clone was seen only once. The genes are TRBV18 and TRBJ1-5; D remains unclear. The V end was cut by 3 bases, the J end by 0 bases, with 6 bases between. In germline, CDR1 is KGHSH, CDR2 LQKENI. The CDR3 extends over 14 amino acids. The CDR3 DNA reads as TGTGCCAGCTCACCCGCGGCTAGCAATCAGCCCCAGCATTTT. Protein sequence: CASSPAASNQPQHF. Drawing the rest from reference TRBV18 and TRBJ1-5, the complete variable domain is NAGVMQNPRHLVRRRGQEARLRCSPMKGHSHVYWYRQLPEEGLKFMVYLQKENIIDESGMPKERFSAEFPKEGPSILRIQQVVRGDSAAYFCASSPAASNQPQHFGDGTRLSIL.

The V gene is TRBV10-1, the J gene TRBJ2-3; 9 nucleotides agree with TRBD1. The V gene's germline CDR1 is WNHNN and CDR2 SYGVQD (reference sequence). With 5 bases clipped from V and 1 base from J, the junction kept 1 base outside the gene matches. The CDR3 is 14 residues long. CDR3 sequence (DNA): TGCGCCAGCAGTAGGGACAGGGGCACAGATACGCAGTATTTT. As protein: CASSRDRGTDTQYF.

CDR3 DNA sequence: TGCGCCAGCAGCTACACAGGGGATAATGAAAAACTGTTTTTT. Protein: CASSYTGDNEKLFF. The chain has TRBV5-1 and TRBJ1-4; 7 bases agree with TRBD1. J was trimmed by 4 bases and V by 3 bases; bases with no gene match: 3. Germline V gene lookup returns CDR1 SGHRS and CDR2 YFSETQ. This CDR3 region has 14 residues.

V usage is TRBV25-1 and J usage is TRBJ2-7; D is perhaps TRBD2 (5 bases). The V end was cut by 1 base, the J end by 0 bases, with 13 bases between. CDR1 MGHDK and CDR2 SYGVNS come from the germline V gene. This CDR3 region has 16 residues. CDR3 amino acids: CASSELGGRTSYEQYF. The DNA for the CDR3 is TGTGCCAGCAGTGAATTAGGAGGACGGACCTCCTACGAGCAGTACTTC.

The J gene is TRBJ2-7, the V gene TRBV5-1, with 7 bases matching TRBD2. Germline values: CDR1 SGHRS, CDR2 YFSETQ. Trimming cost V 0 bases and J 7 bases; bases outside gene matches: 25. The CDR3 is made up of 20 amino acids. CDR3 DNA sequence: TGCGCCAGCAGCTTGGTGGGATTTGGCGGGAGAGGGAGCGTTACTATGGAGCAGTACTTC. Its translation is CASSLVGFGGRGSVTMEQYF.

The J gene is TRBJ2-3, the V gene TRBV29-1, with a weak D call TRBD2 (5 bases). The CDR3 length is 13 residues. Germline V gives CDR1 SQVTM, CDR2 ANQGSEA. The germline V and J ends were trimmed by 3 bases and 3 bases, with 10 bases remaining between them. Here the CDR3 DNA reads TGCAGCGTTGAGGGAGACGGGACAGATACGCAGTATTTT. It codes for CSVEGDGTDTQYF.

V gene TRBV4-1 combines with J gene TRBJ2-1; 14 bases are shared with TRBD2. Germline V lookup: CDR1 MGHRA, CDR2 YSYEKL. V gave up 0 bases and J gave up 8 bases; unmatched junction bases: 15. The CDR3 is 20 amino acids. The CDR3 loop reads CASSQDLGTSGSLEVDEQFF. CDR3 bases: TGCGCCAGCAGCCAAGATCTAGGGACTAGCGGGAGTTTGGAGGTGGATGAGCAGTTCTTC.

As DNA, the CDR3 is TGTGCCACGGAGACAGCACCGAACACTGAAGCTTTCTTT. Translated, it gives CATETAPNTEAFF. The chain links TRBV28 to TRBJ1-1; D is perhaps TRBD1 (5 bases). Germline V gene data show CDR1 as MDHEN and CDR2 as SYDVKM. The CDR3 consists of 13 residues. V was shortened by 10 bases and J by 1 base, with 13 bases between the two germline ends. The variable domain in full, with the rest retrieved from reference TRBV28 and TRBJ1-1, is DVKVTQSSRYLVKRTGEKVFLECVQDMDHENMFWYRQDPGLGLRLIYFSYDVKMKEKGDIPEGYSVSREKKERFSLILESASTNQTSMYLCATETAPNTEAFFGQGTRLTVV.

The chain has TRBV5-6 and TRBJ2-1, with unresolved D. V shed 0 bases and J shed 3 bases, with 13 bases lying between them. Per germline, CDR1 SGHDT and CDR2 YYEEEE. This CDR3 has 16 amino acids. The CDR3 DNA reads as TGTGCCAGCAGCTTGGTGTCTAGGCAGGTCTACAATGAGCAGTTCTTC. Translated, it gives CASSLVSRQVYNEQFF.

The chain has TRBV4-2 and TRBJ2-1; TRBD2 is a possible D gene (5 bases). The germline V gene has CDR1 LGHNA and CDR2 YNFKEQ. Trimming shortened V by 0 bases and J by 8 bases, and 20 bases separated the two germline ends. The CDR3 runs 17 residues. Written as DNA, the CDR3 is TGTGCCAGCAGCCAAGATTATCCACTAGTGATTATGGATGAGCAGTTCTTC. It encodes CASSQDYPLVIMDEQFF.

This sequence joins TRBV23-1 and TRBJ2-6, with no clear D. TRBV23-1 is placed among ORFs of uncertain function. The V and J ends lost 0 bases and 4 bases respectively, with 4 bases between them. CDR3 length equals 14 residues. CDR3 sequence: CASSQSEGANVLTF. As DNA, the CDR3 is TGCGCCAGCAGTCAATCGGAAGGGGCCAACGTCCTGACTTTC.

This chain joins TRBV5-1 and TRBJ2-1; 7 positions match TRBD2. The V gene end was trimmed by 3 bases and the J gene end by 0 bases; junction bases not matched to a gene: 3. CDR3 length equals 15 residues. The germline V gene has CDR1 SGHRS and CDR2 YFSETQ. The CDR3 sequence is CASSSGTTSYNEQFF. The CDR3 DNA is TGCGCCAGCAGCTCCGGGACTACCTCCTACAATGAGCAGTTCTTC.

The chain has TRBV2 and TRBJ1-3, with D uncertain. This CDR3 is 15 amino acids long. Trimming took off 5 bases at V and 0 bases at J, with 11 bases between the two ends. The germline V gene encodes CDR1 SNHLY and CDR2 FYNNEI. Here the CDR3 reads CASSNGRFSGNTIYF. Written as DNA, the CDR3 is TGTGCCAGCAGTAACGGACGGTTCTCTGGAAACACCATATATTTT.

The chain carries TRBV6-5 and TRBJ1-3, with D unclear. The CDR3 extends over 14 amino acids. V was clipped by 6 bases and J by 2 bases, with 11 bases between them. The germline V gene encodes CDR1 MNHEY and CDR2 SVGAGI. The CDR3 is CASSRPNTGNTIYF. Written as DNA, the CDR3 is TGTGCCAGCAGCCGTCCTAATACTGGAAACACCATATATTTT.

The chain is built from TRBV10-3 and TRBJ1-4; no definite D call. Germline V CDR1 and CDR2: ENHRY, SYGVKD. Trimming pared 2 bases from V and 5 bases from J, leaving 9 bases between. CDR3 size: 14 residues. Here the CDR3 DNA reads TGTGCCATCAGTGAGGCAGGTCCAAATGAAAAACTGTTTTTT. Its protein product is CAISEAGPNEKLFF.